The rows below give T cell receptor beta chains drawn from one sample of a study of T cell repertoires in ileal Crohn's disease. The table came from immunoSEQ multiplex PCR; TCRdb's copy has only in-frame clones and leaves some out. The table has about 12,000 clones, around 86% seen once. Sequenced sample: ileal tissue. These receptors all stem from an adult with Crohn's disease. The CDR3 runs from the conserved cysteine through the conserved F or W. A D gene is named only where the DNA matches it firmly. Rows give clone size only sometimes, using once, few, many, or a class for an expanded clone.

v_call	clone_size	j_call	d_call	cdr3_aa	cdr3_nt
TRBV13	once	TRBJ2-7	TRBD2	CASLLAGGAYEQYF	TGTGCCAGTCTGCTGGCGGGAGGCGCGTACGAGCAGTACTTC
TRBV11-2	.	TRBJ1-4	TRBD1	CASSLLPDRATNEKLFF	TGTGCCAGCAGCCTCCTCCCGGACAGGGCAACTAATGAAAAACTGTTTTTT
TRBV18	.	TRBJ1-1	.	CASSYGRNTEAFF	TGTGCCAGCTCATACGGGAGGAACACTGAAGCTTTCTTT
TRBV9	.	TRBJ2-1	.	CASSVSPYNEQFF	TGTGCCAGCAGTGTTAGCCCCTACAATGAGCAGTTCTTC
TRBV5-1	.	TRBJ2-6	.	CASSLAPVSSGANVLTF	TGCGCCAGCAGCTTGGCCCCTGTTAGCTCTGGGGCCAACGTCCTGACTTTC
TRBV5-1	.	TRBJ1-1	.	CASSLANSGQSEAFF	TGCGCCAGCAGCTTGGCCAATTCTGGTCAGTCTGAAGCTTTCTTT
TRBV11-3	once	TRBJ2-3	TRBD1	CASSTRQGKGTDTQYF	TGTGCCAGCAGCACTAGACAGGGGAAGGGTACAGATACGCAGTATTTT
TRBV7-9	once	TRBJ2-5	TRBD1	CASSMSGGGETQYF	TGTGCCAGCAGCATGTCAGGGGGTGGGGAGACCCAGTACTTC
TRBV2	.	TRBJ2-2	TRBD1	CASSSDRAAGELFF	TGTGCCAGCAGCTCCGACAGGGCAGCAGGGGAGCTGTTTTTT
TRBV30	.	TRBJ1-1	.	CAWSGLGNTEAFF	TGTGCCTGGAGCGGGTTGGGGAACACTGAAGCTTTCTTT
TRBV11-3	.	TRBJ1-5	.	CASSLGGVNQPQHF	TGTGCCAGCAGCTTGGGGGGAGTCAATCAGCCCCAGCATTTT
TRBV11-3	.	TRBJ2-7	.	CASSLGWQGGEQYF	TGTGCCAGCAGCTTGGGTTGGCAGGGAGGCGAGCAGTACTTC
TRBV2	.	TRBJ2-7	.	CASSIREQYF	TGTGCCAGCAGCATACGGGAGCAGTACTTC
TRBV20-1	.	TRBJ1-2	.	CSALGDGYTF	TGCAGTGCCCTTGGAGACGGCTACACCTTC
TRBV6-5	.	TRBJ1-2	.	CASSQGNGYTF	TGTGCCAGCAGTCAGGGGAATGGCTACACCTTC
TRBV7-8	once	TRBJ1-3	TRBD1	CASSLGVTGAVSGNTIYF	TGTGCCAGCAGCTTAGGGGTTACAGGGGCGGTTTCTGGAAACACCATATATTTT
TRBV19	.	TRBJ2-3	TRBD1	CASSTRSQGAADTQYF	TGTGCCAGTAGTACGCGCTCACAGGGGGCTGCGGATACGCAGTATTTT
TRBV4-2	.	TRBJ2-2	.	CASSLNTGELFF	TGTGCCAGCTCCTTGAACACCGGGGAGCTGTTTTTT
TRBV28	.	TRBJ1-2	.	CASSSRDIGYTF	TGTGCCAGCAGTTCCCGGGACATTGGCTACACCTTC
TRBV7-8	.	TRBJ1-3	TRBD1	CASSLVGTVGAGNTIYF	TGTGCCAGCAGCTTAGTTGGGACAGTGGGCGCTGGAAACACCATATATTTT
TRBV19	.	TRBJ2-2	.	CASSFGGPRTGELFF	TGTGCCAGTAGCTTCGGGGGGCCCCGCACCGGGGAGCTGTTTTTT
TRBV9	few	TRBJ2-5	TRBD1	CASSLGTGHGETQYF	TGTGCCAGCAGCCTCGGGACAGGGCATGGAGAGACCCAGTACTTC
TRBV7-6	.	TRBJ2-7	.	CASSFKQDSYEQYF	TGTGCCAGCAGCTTTAAGCAGGATTCCTACGAGCAGTACTTC
TRBV19	.	TRBJ1-1	.	CASSDRRGITEAFF	TGTGCCAGTAGTGACCGGAGAGGGATCACTGAAGCTTTCTTT
TRBV5-1	.	TRBJ2-2	TRBD2	CASSLVAGTATGELFF	TGCGCCAGCAGCTTGGTAGCGGGGACCGCTACCGGGGAGCTGTTTTTT
TRBV28	.	TRBJ1-2	.	CASSLQGFYGYTF	TGTGCCAGCAGTTTACAGGGGTTCTATGGCTACACCTTC
TRBV30	.	TRBJ1-2	.	CAWSGTRNYGYTF	TGTGCCTGGAGTGGTACCAGGAACTATGGCTACACCTTC
TRBV28	.	TRBJ1-1	.	CASSLRGGMYTEAFF	TGTGCCAGCAGTTTAAGGGGGGGGATGTACACTGAAGCTTTCTTT
TRBV7-6	.	TRBJ2-7	TRBD2	CASSQEVQRGANEQYF	TGTGCCAGCAGCCAAGAGGTCCAGCGGGGGGCAAACGAGCAGTACTTC
TRBV18	few	TRBJ1-4	.	CASSPGGTVSTNEKLFF	TGTGCCAGCTCACCGGGCGGGACCGTTTCCACTAATGAAAAACTGTTTTTT
TRBV5-5	.	TRBJ1-4	TRBD1	CASSLLQGVGEKLFF	TGTGCCAGCAGCTTGCTGCAGGGGGTCGGTGAAAAACTGTTTTTT
TRBV4-1	few	TRBJ1-1	TRBD1	CASSRNPGQGLNTEAFF	TGCGCCAGCAGCCGCAATCCGGGACAGGGATTGAACACTGAAGCTTTCTTT
TRBV18	.	TRBJ2-2	TRBD2	CASSPPSTGGRTGELFF	TGTGCCAGCTCACCACCGTCAACGGGAGGGCGCACCGGGGAGCTGTTTTTT
TRBV5-1	.	TRBJ2-1	TRBD2	CASSLSLAAYNEQFF	TGCGCCAGCAGCTTGTCGCTAGCGGCCTACAATGAGCAGTTCTTC
TRBV14	few	TRBJ2-6	TRBD2	CASSRGTTRAGANVLTF	TGTGCCAGCAGCCGCGGGACTACCCGGGCTGGGGCCAACGTCCTGACTTTC
TRBV27	.	TRBJ1-1	TRBD1	CASSPQTGRPTEAFF	TGTGCCAGCAGTCCCCAGACAGGGAGGCCCACTGAAGCTTTCTTT
TRBV6-1	few	TRBJ2-5	TRBD2	CASSENAGGYQETQYF	TGTGCCAGCAGTGAAAACGCGGGAGGGTACCAAGAGACCCAGTACTTC